These T cell receptor beta chains were read from a single sample in a study of molecular identifiers for immune sequencing clone quantification. A single record per CDR3 protein comes from TCRdb applying MiXCR to the PCR reads. This table holds 600,000 to 650,000 distinct CDR3 sequences, approximately 20% found once. The sequenced sample consisted of naive CD8+ T cells from blood, with Jurkat cell RNA spiked in. The receptor source for this set is a human donor in good health. Some libraries in this study had Jurkat cell RNA spiked in. CDR3s include the opening cysteine and the closing phenylalanine or tryptophan. Some rows mark clone size as missing; the rest say once, few, many or name a class of expanded clone.

J,size,V,CDR3
TRBJ1-6,few,TRBV6-5,CASQETGWGSPLHF
TRBJ1-2,many,TRBV20-1,CSARDPLTGVGGYTF
TRBJ2-1,many,TRBV19,CASSKTIPNEQFF
TRBJ2-3,-,TRBV19,CASSIGGGDYHTDTQYF
TRBJ2-7,many,TRBV7-8,CASSLQPYEQYF
TRBJ2-1,many,TRBV5-1,CASSLGQGYRNEQFF
TRBJ2-5,-,TRBV11-3,CASSLRGTGGETQYF
TRBJ2-7,many,TRBV28,CASSFAGYEQYF
TRBJ2-2,many,TRBV19,CASSIQVQGWTGELFF
TRBJ1-2,-,TRBV6-2/TRBV6-3,CASSYSIFQGDYGYTF
TRBJ1-4,-,TRBV5-3,CASSTPHSSGTAANEKLFF
TRBJ2-5,-,TRBV20-1,CSARSPGLAGGLKPQETQYF
TRBJ2-7,few,TRBV13,CASSFLYFGTGQSEQYF
TRBJ2-5,many,TRBV10-2,CASSGTSVQETQYF
TRBJ2-1,-,TRBV5-1,CASSLGASGRIDEQFF
TRBJ2-3,few,TRBV7-9,CASSLASGSMGTDTQYF
TRBJ1-1,-,TRBV20-1,CSARGGRRGLNTEAFF
TRBJ1-6,-,TRBV6-5,CASSLQGGPNSPLHF
TRBJ2-7,many,TRBV28,CAISPQTLYEQYF
TRBJ2-4,many,TRBV6-2/TRBV6-3,CASSSPGVAAKNIQYF
TRBJ1-6,few,TRBV5-1,CASSLGQTYNSPLHF
TRBJ2-2,many,TRBV9,CASSAFRQTGELFF
TRBJ2-7,-,TRBV27,CASGSGTSSYEQYF
TRBJ2-5,many,TRBV25-1,CASRGGETQYF
TRBJ1-6,-,TRBV7-9,CASSLGTANHSPLHF
TRBJ2-7,many,TRBV7-2,CASSYGTSGGSSYEQYF
TRBJ2-7,-,TRBV20-1,CSARDPSLEGNYEQYF
TRBJ2-1,many,TRBV30,CAWSALGNEQFF
TRBJ2-1,many,TRBV11-2,CASSSLAGGEQFF
TRBJ2-2,few,TRBV4-3,CASSQDRSYAGELFF
TRBJ1-2,-,TRBV19,CASRGADYGYTF
TRBJ1-1,many,TRBV28,CASSFPTEAFF
TRBJ2-2,many,TRBV28,CASSFLTGGYTGELFF
TRBJ2-1,few,TRBV12-3/TRBV12-4,CASSSGTSFNEQFF
TRBJ2-5,many,TRBV9,CASSSGTQETQYF
TRBJ2-3,-,TRBV9,CASGGLFTDTQYF
TRBJ2-1,many,TRBV30,CAWRMTVHEQFF
TRBJ2-7,-,TRBV19,CASSLRQGTHEQYF
TRBJ1-1,many,TRBV28,CASSIAGHFATEAFF
TRBJ1-2,many,TRBV12-3/TRBV12-4,CASSQTVEYGYTF
TRBJ2-3,many,TRBV29-1,CSVEEAGTSGEDF
TRBJ2-3,few,TRBV20-1,CSASYPAGITDTQYF
TRBJ2-7,many,TRBV28,CASEGGSYEQYF
TRBJ2-1,few,TRBV7-2,CASSYLEEMRSYNEQFF
TRBJ1-1,many,TRBV12-3/TRBV12-4,CASSDERAEAFF
TRBJ2-7,many,TRBV7-9,CASSPGTSSSYEQYF
TRBJ1-6,many,TRBV27,CASSLSGTYNSPLHF
TRBJ2-1,many,TRBV24-1,CAAKTSGQSDNEQFF
TRBJ1-2,few,TRBV7-9,CASSPPPPGGYTF
TRBJ2-7,many,TRBV7-9,CASSSGRLEQYF
TRBJ2-1,-,TRBV30,CAWIRGFGEQFF
TRBJ2-1,-,TRBV4-3,CASSQETRLAEGYNEQFF
TRBJ1-1,many,TRBV7-9,CASSLGWGPTEAFF
TRBJ1-5,many,TRBV24-1,CATSDRAAGNQPQHF
TRBJ1-5,few,TRBV4-3,CASSQDWGREPQHF
TRBJ2-7,few,TRBV27,CASSLDRKFYEQYF
TRBJ1-1,many,TRBV30,CAWSRGAEAFF
TRBJ2-5,many,TRBV12-3/TRBV12-4,CASSTGKLGETQYF
TRBJ2-7,many,TRBV12-3/TRBV12-4,CASSFDDNYEQYF
TRBJ2-7,many,TRBV30,CAWSSPPRDRSYEQYF